This is a list of T cell receptor beta chains from one sample in a study of blood T cells in healthy people across ages. TCRdb analysed the 5' RACE reads with MiXCR anew, one entry per CDR3 protein. The table records about 500,000 distinct CDR3 sequences, less than 25% of them present only once. These records were also assigned to another study, of T cells of mothers and their children.

Sequenced: blood. All receptors come from a boy younger than 18 in good health. Both conserved end residues are part of each CDR3. Fields, in order: CDR3 length, J gene, clone size, D gene, V gene, CDR3 DNA, CDR3 protein. D genes are given only for firm matches. Size values are once, few and many counts, or a class for expanded clones, and some rows have none.

14	TRBJ2-7	.	.	TRBV28	TGTGCCAGCAGTACCGCCCAGGTAACCTACGAGCAGTACTTC	CASSTAQVTYEQYF
12	TRBJ2-7	.	.	TRBV28	TGTGCCAGCAGTTTATTCCCTTGGCCGGGGGCCTTC	CASSLFPWPGAF
17	TRBJ2-3	few	TRBD2	TRBV5-1	TGCGCCAGCAGGACTAGCGGAGGTTCCACGGGTACAGATACGCAGTATTTT	CASRTSGGSTGTDTQYF
16	TRBJ2-3	.	TRBD2	TRBV19	TGTGCCAGTAGTATCCGTAGCGGGAGTCCCACAGATACGCAGTATTTT	CASSIRSGSPTDTQYF
13	TRBJ2-5	.	.	TRBV4-3	TGCGCCAGCAGCCAAGGAGCGGGTGAGACCCAGTACTTC	CASSQGAGETQYF
16	TRBJ2-2	.	.	TRBV4-1	TGCGCCAGCAGCCAAGATGCGGCAGGGATCACCGGGGAGCTGTTTTTT	CASSQDAAGITGELFF
14	TRBJ2-7	many	.	TRBV7-2	TGTGCCAGCAGCTTAGGAGGGGGGAATGTCGAGCAGTACTTC	CASSLGGGNVEQYF
17	TRBJ2-5	few	TRBD2	TRBV4-3	TGCGCCAGCAGCCCACCGGGAAAGCGGGAGCTTCAAGAGACCCAGTACTTC	CASSPPGKRELQETQYF
14	TRBJ2-1	few	.	TRBV24-1	TGTGCCACCAGTGGGACCAAGGGGGGATTTGAGCAGTTCTTC	CATSGTKGGFEQFF
14	TRBJ2-1	.	.	TRBV12-3/TRBV12-4	TGTGCCAGCAGTCCAGGGACCGAATACAATGAGCAGTTCTTC	CASSPGTEYNEQFF
14	TRBJ2-5	many	.	TRBV7-8	TGTGCCAGCAGCCACAGAAGATTCCAAGAGACCCAGTACTTC	CASSHRRFQETQYF
14	TRBJ2-7	many	.	TRBV6-6	TGTGCCAGCAGTCCTCTGGACAGCTCCTACGAGCAGTACTTC	CASSPLDSSYEQYF
13	TRBJ1-3	few	.	TRBV12-3/TRBV12-4	TGTGCCAGCACGGGATTCTCTGGAAACACCATATATTTT	CASTGFSGNTIYF
16	TRBJ2-1	once	TRBD2	TRBV19	TGTGCCAGTAGTGTCCTACCTAGCGGGAGCTACAATGAGCAGTTCTTC	CASSVLPSGSYNEQFF
17	TRBJ2-3	few	TRBD2	TRBV4-2	TGTGCCAGCAGCCTTGCGGGGGGGACGGGAAGAACAGATACGCAGTATTTT	CASSLAGGTGRTDTQYF
13	TRBJ2-7	.	.	TRBV7-9	TGTGCCAGCAGCACACCACCTCTGAGCGAGCAGTACTTC	CASSTPPLSEQYF
15	TRBJ2-5	.	.	TRBV6-2/TRBV6-3	TGTGCCAGCAGCTCCGGACTTGGGTACCAAGAGACCCAGTACTTC	CASSSGLGYQETQYF
15	TRBJ2-7	.	.	TRBV5-1	TGCGCCAGCAGCGTTGGTAGGGTCCAGAGAGACGAGCAGTACTTC	CASSVGRVQRDEQYF
15	TRBJ1-1	.	TRBD1	TRBV14	TGTGCCAGCAGCCATTTTCGGACAGGGGGCACTGAAGCTTTCTTT	CASSHFRTGGTEAFF
15	TRBJ1-2	few	.	TRBV4-3	TGCGCCAGCAGCCCGGGAGCTCGAGGATCCTATGGCTACACCTTC	CASSPGARGSYGYTF
13	TRBJ2-4	.	.	TRBV27	TGTGCCAGCAGTTTTGCAGCCAAAAACATTCAGTACTTC	CASSFAAKNIQYF
18	TRBJ1-5	.	TRBD1	TRBV6-5	TGTGCCAGCAGTTACGGTCCAGGGGGCGAGTCGTCCAATCAGCCCCAGCATTTT	CASSYGPGGESSNQPQHF
17	TRBJ2-7	few	TRBD2	TRBV28	TGTGCCAGCAGTTCTCCTAGTACTAGCGGGGGCTCCTACGAGCAGTACTTC	CASSSPSTSGGSYEQYF
15	TRBJ2-7	.	.	TRBV20-1	TGCAGTGCTAGGTCGCTAGCTGAGAGCTCCTACGAGCAGTACTTC	CSARSLAESSYEQYF
14	TRBJ1-5	few	.	TRBV7-9	TGTGCCAGCAGCGACGACTCAAGCAATCAGCCCCAGCATTTT	CASSDDSSNQPQHF
15	TRBJ2-3	few	.	TRBV9	TGTGCCAGCAGCGTAGGGGGACACTTCACAGATACGCAGTATTTT	CASSVGGHFTDTQYF
20	TRBJ2-1	few	TRBD2	TRBV7-2	TGTGCCAGCAGCTTAGTTGTCCGCGGAGCGGGGGGACCACCGGACAATGAGCAGTTCTTC	CASSLVVRGAGGPPDNEQFF
14	TRBJ2-7	few	TRBD2	TRBV29-1	TGCAGCGTTGAAGAAGGCGGGAGCACCTACGAGCAGTACTTC	CSVEEGGSTYEQYF
19	TRBJ2-1	.	TRBD2	TRBV20-1	TGCAGTGCTAGAGATCTCGATCGCCGACTAGCCCTATCCTACAATGAGCAGTTCTTC	CSARDLDRRLALSYNEQFF
16	TRBJ2-5	.	.	TRBV7-9	TGTGCCAGCAGCCCACCCGGACAGACGTACCAAGAGACCCAGTACTTC	CASSPPGQTYQETQYF
16	TRBJ2-7	.	TRBD1	TRBV9	TGTGCCAGCAGCGTTTCCGGGACAGGGGGCTCCTACGAGCAGTACTTC	CASSVSGTGGSYEQYF
14	TRBJ2-7	.	TRBD1	TRBV20-1	TGCAGTGCGCCCGGGACAGGGGGGACTAAAGGGCAGTACTTC	CSAPGTGGTKGQYF
16	TRBJ2-5	few	TRBD2	TRBV12-3/TRBV12-4	TGTGCCAGCAGTTTGGGTGGCGGGGGGGCCGGGGTGACCCAGTACTTC	CASSLGGGGAGVTQYF
14	TRBJ2-7	.	.	TRBV27	TGTGCCAGCAGTTTTGATGGGGGAGAGTACGAGCAGTACTTC	CASSFDGGEYEQYF
14	TRBJ2-7	.	.	TRBV6-2/TRBV6-3	TGTGCCAGCAGTCCGTCAGGGGTCTCCTACGAGCAGTACTTC	CASSPSGVSYEQYF
10	TRBJ2-1	.	.	TRBV20-1	TGCAGTGCTAGAGGGGGGCCGCAGTTCTTC	CSARGGPQFF